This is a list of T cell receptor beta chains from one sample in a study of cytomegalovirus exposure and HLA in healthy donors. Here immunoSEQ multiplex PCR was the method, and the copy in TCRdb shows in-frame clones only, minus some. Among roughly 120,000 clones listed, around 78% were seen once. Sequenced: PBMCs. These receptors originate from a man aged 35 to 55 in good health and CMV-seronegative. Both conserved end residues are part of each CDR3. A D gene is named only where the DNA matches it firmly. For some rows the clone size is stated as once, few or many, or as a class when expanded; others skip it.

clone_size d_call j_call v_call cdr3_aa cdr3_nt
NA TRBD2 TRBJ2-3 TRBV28 CASSLAGGTDTQYF TGTGCCAGCAGTTTAGCGGGGGGCACAGATACGCAGTATTTT
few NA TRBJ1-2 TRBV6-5 CASSPARDYGYTF TGTGCCAGCAGTCCAGCGCGGGACTATGGCTACACCTTC
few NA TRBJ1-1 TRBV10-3 CAISSPPAEAFF TGTGCCATCAGTTCCCCCCCGGCTGAAGCTTTCTTT
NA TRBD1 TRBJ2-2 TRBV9 CASSVRDRGIIGELFF TGTGCCAGCAGCGTCCGGGACAGGGGCATCATTGGGGAGCTGTTTTTT
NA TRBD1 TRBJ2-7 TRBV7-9 CASSWGGQGSEQYF TGTGCCAGCAGCTGGGGGGGACAGGGGAGCGAGCAGTACTTC
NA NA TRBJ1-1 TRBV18 CASSRQPNTEAFF TGTGCCAGCTCCCGACAGCCTAACACTGAAGCTTTCTTT
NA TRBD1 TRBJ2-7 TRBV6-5 CASSYRTGTREQYF TGTGCCAGCAGTTATCGGACAGGGACCCGCGAGCAGTACTTC
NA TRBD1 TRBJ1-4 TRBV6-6 CASSRTQGAGEKLFF TGTGCCAGCAGTCGCACACAGGGGGCGGGTGAAAAACTGTTTTTT
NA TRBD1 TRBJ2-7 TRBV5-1 CASSSGQGIGYEQYF TGCGCCAGCAGCTCGGGACAGGGGATCGGCTACGAGCAGTACTTC
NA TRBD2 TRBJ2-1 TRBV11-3 CASSLTSGPNEQFF TGTGCCAGCAGCTTGACTAGCGGCCCCAATGAGCAGTTCTTC
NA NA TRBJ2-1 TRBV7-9 CASTTGTGSYNEQFF TGTGCCAGCACAACAGGGACGGGCTCCTACAATGAGCAGTTCTTC
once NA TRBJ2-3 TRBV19 CASSARNRETDTQYF TGTGCCAGTAGCGCCCGAAACAGGGAAACAGATACGCAGTATTTT
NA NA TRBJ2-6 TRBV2 CASSVGHFSGANGLTF TGTGCCAGCAGTGTGGGTCATTTCTCTGGGGCCAACGGCCTGACTTTC
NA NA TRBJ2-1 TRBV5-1 CASSIKQGSTDEQFF TGCGCCAGCAGCATAAAACAGGGATCGACTGATGAGCAGTTCTTC
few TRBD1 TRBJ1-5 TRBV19 CAIADRASNQPQHF TGTGCCATTGCGGACAGGGCCAGCAATCAGCCCCAGCATTTT
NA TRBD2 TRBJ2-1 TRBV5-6 CASSSRRGGSYNEQFF TGTGCCAGCAGCTCCCGGCGGGGGGGCTCCTACAATGAGCAGTTCTTC
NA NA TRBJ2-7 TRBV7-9 CASSLLVSHEQYF TGTGCCAGCAGCTTGCTGGTTTCCCACGAGCAGTACTTC
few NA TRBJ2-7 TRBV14 CASSQDPESSYEQYF TGTGCCAGCAGCCAAGATCCAGAAAGCTCCTACGAGCAGTACTTC
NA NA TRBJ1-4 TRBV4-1 CASSPFAGKLFF TGCGCCAGCAGCCCCTTCGCGGGGAAACTGTTTTTT
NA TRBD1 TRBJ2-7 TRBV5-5 CASSQAGTDHYEQYF TGTGCCAGCAGCCAAGCCGGGACAGATCACTACGAGCAGTACTTC
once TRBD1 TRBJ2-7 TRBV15 CATSREGTAYEQYF TGTGCCACCAGCAGAGAAGGGACAGCCTACGAGCAGTACTTC
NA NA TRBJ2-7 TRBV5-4 CASSSGQNFYEQYF TGTGCCAGCAGCTCCGGACAGAACTTCTACGAGCAGTACTTC
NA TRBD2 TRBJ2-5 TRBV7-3 CASSFGGAGETQYF TGTGCCAGCAGCTTCGGGGGGGCTGGTGAGACCCAGTACTTC
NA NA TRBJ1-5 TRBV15 CATSTLRQPQHF TGTGCCACCAGCACACTCCGACAGCCCCAGCATTTT
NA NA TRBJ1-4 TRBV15 CATSRAGSREKLFF TGTGCCACCAGCAGAGCAGGGTCCCGAGAAAAACTGTTTTTT
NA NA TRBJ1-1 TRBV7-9 CASSPYWGGSDTEAFF TGTGCCAGCAGCCCCTATTGGGGGGGGTCTGACACTGAGGCTTTCTTT
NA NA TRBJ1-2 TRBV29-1 CSVMDSATNYGYTF TGCAGCGTTATGGACTCGGCCACTAACTATGGCTACACCTTC
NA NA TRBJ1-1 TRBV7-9 CASSDPGRMDTEAFF TGTGCCAGCAGCGACCCGGGGAGGATGGACACTGAAGCTTTCTTT
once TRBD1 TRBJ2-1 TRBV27 CASSSRTGQYNEQFF TGTGCCAGCAGTTCAAGGACAGGACAGTACAATGAGCAGTTCTTC
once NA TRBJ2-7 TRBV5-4 CASSLTGTFFEQYF TGTGCCAGCAGCCTTACCGGGACATTCTTCGAGCAGTACTTC
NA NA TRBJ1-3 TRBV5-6 CASSLDRETGNTIYF TGTGCCAGCAGCTTGGACAGGGAGACTGGAAACACCATATATTTT
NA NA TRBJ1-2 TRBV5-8 CASSLGGSLGYTF TGTGCCAGCAGCTTAGGGGGTTCTCTTGGCTACACCTTC
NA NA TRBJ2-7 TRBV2 CASTHRSYEQYF TGTGCCAGCACCCACCGGAGCTACGAGCAGTACTTC
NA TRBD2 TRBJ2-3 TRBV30 CAWGSGKTDTQYF TGTGCCTGGGGCAGCGGGAAGACAGATACGCAGTATTTT